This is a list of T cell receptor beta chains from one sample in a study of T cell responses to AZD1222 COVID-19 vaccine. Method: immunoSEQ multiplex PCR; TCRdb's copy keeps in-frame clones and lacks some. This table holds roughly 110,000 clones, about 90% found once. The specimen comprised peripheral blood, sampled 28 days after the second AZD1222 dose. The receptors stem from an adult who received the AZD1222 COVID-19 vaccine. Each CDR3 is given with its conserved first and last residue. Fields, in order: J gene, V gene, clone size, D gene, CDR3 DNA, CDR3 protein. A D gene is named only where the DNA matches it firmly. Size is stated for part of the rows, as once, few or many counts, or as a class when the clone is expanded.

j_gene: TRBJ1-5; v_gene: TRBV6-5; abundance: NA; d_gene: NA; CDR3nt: TGTGCCAGCAGTCCCGGGACCTATCAGCCCCAGCATTTT; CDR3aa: CASSPGTYQPQHF
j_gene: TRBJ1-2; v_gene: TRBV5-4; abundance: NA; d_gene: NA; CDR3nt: TGTGCCAGCAGCGTGCAAGGGGGTCACTATGGCTACACCTTC; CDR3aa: CASSVQGGHYGYTF
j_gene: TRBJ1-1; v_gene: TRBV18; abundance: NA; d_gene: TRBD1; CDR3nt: TGTGCCAGCTGCCCGAATGGGACAGATCGTTTTATAAGGAACACTGAAGCTTTCTTT; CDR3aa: CASCPNGTDRFIRNTEAFF
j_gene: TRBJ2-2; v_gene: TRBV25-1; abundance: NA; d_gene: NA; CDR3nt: TGTGCCAGCAGTCCGCCAGTAGGGACCGGGGAGCTGTTTTTT; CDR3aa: CASSPPVGTGELFF
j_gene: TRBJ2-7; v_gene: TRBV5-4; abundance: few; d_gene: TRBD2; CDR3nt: TGTGCCAGCAGCTTAATAGCGGGGGGGAGATACGAGCAGTACTTC; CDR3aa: CASSLIAGGRYEQYF
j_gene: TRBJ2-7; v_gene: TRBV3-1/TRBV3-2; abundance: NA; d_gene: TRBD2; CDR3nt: TGTGCCAGCAGCCTTAATACTCTAGCGGGGAGACCCTACGAGCAGTACTTC; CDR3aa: CASSLNTLAGRPYEQYF
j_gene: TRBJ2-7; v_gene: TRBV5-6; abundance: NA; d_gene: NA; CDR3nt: TGTGCCAGCAGCGCTGAGAACGAGCAGTACTTC; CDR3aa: CASSAENEQYF
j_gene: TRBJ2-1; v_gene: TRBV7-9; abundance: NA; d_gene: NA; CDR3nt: TGTGCCAGCAGCGACAGACGGAGTAATCAAAATGAGCAGTTCTTC; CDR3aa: CASSDRRSNQNEQFF
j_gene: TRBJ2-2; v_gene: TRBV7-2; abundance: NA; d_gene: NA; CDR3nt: TGTGCCAGCACCTCAAGGGCACAGATCACCGGGGAGCTGTTTTTT; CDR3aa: CASTSRAQITGELFF
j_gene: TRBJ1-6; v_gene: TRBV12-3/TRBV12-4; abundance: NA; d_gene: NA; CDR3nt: TGTGCCAGCAGTTTAAACTCACCCCTCCACTTT; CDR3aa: CASSLNSPLHF
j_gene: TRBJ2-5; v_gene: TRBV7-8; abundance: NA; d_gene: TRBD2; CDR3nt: TGTGCCAGCAGCCCTGGACTAGCGGGGGGGGAAGAGACCCAGTACTTC; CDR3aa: CASSPGLAGGEETQYF
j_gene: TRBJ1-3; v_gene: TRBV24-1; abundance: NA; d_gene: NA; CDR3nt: TGTGCCACCAGTGACCACGGCGCCTCTGGAAACACCATATATTTT; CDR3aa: CATSDHGASGNTIYF
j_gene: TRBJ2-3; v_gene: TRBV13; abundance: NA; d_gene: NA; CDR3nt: TGTGCCAGCAGCACGGGGACCAGCCTGACAGATACGCAGTATTTT; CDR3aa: CASSTGTSLTDTQYF
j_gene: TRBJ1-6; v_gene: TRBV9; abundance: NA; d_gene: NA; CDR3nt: TGTGCCAGCACACCCAGGGGTACCTATAATTCACCCCTCCACTTT; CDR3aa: CASTPRGTYNSPLHF
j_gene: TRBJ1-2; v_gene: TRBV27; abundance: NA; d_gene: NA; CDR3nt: TGTGCCAGCAGTTTATCACTAGACTATGGCTACACCTTC; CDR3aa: CASSLSLDYGYTF
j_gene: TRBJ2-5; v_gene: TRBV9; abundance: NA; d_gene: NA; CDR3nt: TGTGCCAGCAGCGAGACCGAGGGGGGACAAGAGACCCAGTACTTC; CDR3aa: CASSETEGGQETQYF
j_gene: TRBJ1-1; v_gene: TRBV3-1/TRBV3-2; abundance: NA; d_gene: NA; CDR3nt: TGTGCCAGCAGCCGGACGAACACTGAAGCTTTCTTT; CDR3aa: CASSRTNTEAFF
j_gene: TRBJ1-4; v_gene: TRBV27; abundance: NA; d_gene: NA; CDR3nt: TGTGCCAGCAGTTTCGTAGGGGCAGTTGAAAAACTGTTTTTT; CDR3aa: CASSFVGAVEKLFF